This T cell receptor beta chain was found in a study of shared clonotypes between healthy human individuals. As concerns this clone: Its specificity is unknown.

Each sample came from a Caucasian adult donor living in Nashville, Tennessee. Profiled with immunoSEQ multiplex PCR; TCRdb holds only in-frame clones, not every one. The table includes over a million clones, around 98% detected once. Points from the study as a whole: The authors sampled blood alone, and tissue repertoires likely differ. Large depth notwithstanding, sorted-subset sequencing proved incomplete by rarefaction. Memory subsets generally showed smaller estimated richness than naive subsets did.

The CDR3 covers 17 residues. The V end lost 1 base, the J end lost 5 bases, and 21 bases lay between the germline ends. Germline V CDR1 and CDR2: SGHAT, FQNNGV. The TCR comes from a man aged 25-40 years in good health. Source material: naive CD4+ T cells sorted from blood. Subset meaning: CD45RA+ positively selected. The chain employs TRBV11-2 and TRBJ2-7; a weak D match, TRBD1 (5 bases). The CDR3 region is CASSLVLGSSPRDEQYF. The CDR3 DNA sequence: TGTGCCAGCAGCTTAGTTTTGGGTTCGTCTCCCAGGGACGAGCAGTACTTC.